Listed below are T cell receptor beta chains from one sample, sequenced in a study of T cells after yellow fever vaccination. TCRdb independently ran MiXCR on the 5' RACE reads; one entry per CDR3 protein. Of about 74,000 distinct CDR3 sequences in the sample, about 6.6% were seen once. The specimen was CD8+ T cells sorted from PBMCs, collected around 5 days after the first yellow fever vaccination. The receptors were sampled from a man aged 18 to 29 who received the YFV17D yellow fever vaccine. CDR3s include the opening cysteine and the closing phenylalanine or tryptophan. Each record gives: J gene, V gene, clone size, D gene, CDR3 protein, CDR3 DNA. A D gene is named only where the DNA matches it firmly. A clone size is listed for some rows: how often the clone was seen (once, few, many), or a class if it is expanded.

J: TRBJ1-3
V: TRBV6-1
size: many
D: TRBD1
CDR3: CASSETGAISGNTIYF
DNA: TGTGCCAGCAGCGAGACAGGGGCGATCTCTGGAAACACCATATATTTT

J: TRBJ2-5
V: TRBV29-1
size: few
D: TRBD2
CDR3: CSVDGTSGEETQYF
DNA: TGCAGCGTTGATGGTACTAGCGGGGAAGAGACCCAGTACTTC

J: TRBJ2-7
V: TRBV6-2/TRBV6-3
size: -
D: -
CDR3: CASSHGNYEQYF
DNA: TGTGCCAGCAGCCACGGAAACTACGAGCAGTACTTC

J: TRBJ2-1
V: TRBV7-9
size: -
D: -
CDR3: CASSALPNEQFF
DNA: TGTGCCAGCAGCGCCCTCCCGAATGAGCAGTTCTTC

J: TRBJ2-3
V: TRBV4-1
size: few
D: -
CDR3: CASSQDKAGTDTQYF
DNA: TGCGCCAGCAGCCAAGATAAAGCGGGCACAGATACGCAGTATTTT

J: TRBJ2-7
V: TRBV4-1
size: many
D: -
CDR3: CASSQEHARVSYEQYF
DNA: TGCGCCAGCAGCCAAGAACACGCCAGGGTGTCCTACGAGCAGTACTTC

J: TRBJ1-2
V: TRBV5-1
size: many
D: TRBD1
CDR3: CASSQDRGSYGYTF
DNA: TGCGCCAGCAGCCAAGACAGGGGCAGCTATGGCTACACCTTC

J: TRBJ1-5
V: TRBV4-1
size: many
D: -
CDR3: CASSPYPWSNQPQHF
DNA: TGCGCCAGCAGCCCTTATCCTTGGAGCAATCAGCCCCAGCATTTT

J: TRBJ2-5
V: TRBV27
size: many
D: -
CDR3: CASPKVGMETQYF
DNA: TGTGCCAGCCCCAAGGTAGGGATGGAGACCCAGTACTTC

J: TRBJ2-1
V: TRBV4-3
size: many
D: -
CDR3: CASSQEFQGEVYNEQFF
DNA: TGCGCCAGCAGCCAAGAGTTCCAGGGGGAGGTGTACAATGAGCAGTTCTTC